This T cell receptor (beta chain) is drawn from a study of shared clonotypes between healthy human individuals. Study as a whole: Serving as donors were a couple of women and three men, whose ages spanned 18 to 49. CD8 memory received one plate per donor, CD8 naive two, CD4 memory three and CD4 naive three.

Germline V gene sequence: CDR1 SGDLS, CDR2 YYNGEE. The V gene end was trimmed by 0 bases and the J gene end by 3 bases; junction bases not matched to a gene: 1. This CDR3 is 14 amino acids long. The study, taken as a whole, reports: Naive CD4 clonotypes were shared across a handful of donors at about 5%.

This clone has just a few counts. Its antigen is unidentified. The data were produced by immunoSEQ multiplex PCR, yet TCRdb's version contains in-frame clones alone and is incomplete. Found here are a few hundred thousand clones, 50% to 80% of them singletons; the top ten hold 11%. V is TRBV9 and J is TRBJ2-7, with 9 bases matching TRBD1. Sequenced material: memory CD4+ T cells sorted from blood. As to subset: CD45RA-negative fraction. This sequence was found in a man under 40 in good health. CDR3 nucleotides: TGTGCCAGCAGCGTAGGGGACAGGGACTACGAGCAGTACTTC. Amino acid sequence: CASSVGDRDYEQYF.